The 18 T cell receptor beta chains in this list originate from one sample, sequenced in a study of blood T cells in healthy people across ages. PCR was performed a second time for about 7 to 12 cycles using a sample-barcoded 5' primer and a J-beta primer mix. TCRdb passed the 5' RACE reads through MiXCR, listing each CDR3 protein once. There are about 1,500,000 distinct CDR3 sequences in the sample; 40% to 50% occur only once, and roughly 7.7% lies in the top ten. The sequenced material came from blood. Source of these receptors: a young woman in good health.

The chain is built from TRBV11-2 and TRBJ2-1; D gene unclear. This CDR3 has 15 residues. Germline V gene lookup returns CDR1 SGHAT and CDR2 FQNNGV. The V and J ends lost 7 bases and 4 bases respectively, with 17 bases between them. CDR3 residues: CASITPGEKYNEQFF. Written as DNA, the CDR3 is TGTGCCAGCATCACTCCAGGAGAGAAATACAATGAGCAGTTCTTC.

About this clonotype itself: A much larger clone differs from this one at a single base, so this may be a read error. CDR3 residues: CASSDGYGHTF. The CDR3 nucleotides are TGTGCCAGCAGTGACGGGTATGGCCACACCTTC. This chain connects TRBV25-1 to TRBJ1-2; D gene unclear. The CDR3 has 11 amino acids. Germline CDR1 and CDR2: MGHDK and SYGVNS.

V and J are TRBV7-2 and TRBJ2-3; 8 positions agree with TRBD2. With V trimmed by 7 bases and J by 0 bases, 9 bases remained unmatched. The CDR3 contains 16 residues. In germline, CDR1 is SGHTA, CDR2 FQGNSA. Here the CDR3 DNA reads TGTGCCAGCATGAAAAGCGGGGGCCTTAGCACAGATACGCAGTATTTT. Translation gives CASMKSGGLSTDTQYF.

This clonotype turned up a few times. V gene TRBV20-1 combines with J gene TRBJ1-1; D is uncertain. The germline V and J ends were trimmed by 4 bases and 5 bases, with 11 bases remaining between them. Germline-derived CDR1 and CDR2 are DFQATT and SNEGSKA (reference sequence). The CDR3 loop spans 12 amino acids. The CDR3: CSAKDTVTEAFF. The CDR3 coding sequence is TGCAGTGCTAAAGACACAGTTACTGAAGCTTTCTTT.

This clonotype was observed at least ten times. The chain links TRBV3-1 to TRBJ2-1, with a possible D match to TRBD2 (6 bases). The ends were cut back, 1 base at V and 10 bases at J, with 17 bases in the middle. Germline V gene lookup returns CDR1 LGHDT and CDR2 YNNKEL (reference sequence). The CDR3 consists of 15 residues. The CDR3 sequence is CASSQGAGPRGEQFF. Written as DNA, the CDR3 is TGTGCCAGCAGCCAAGGTGCGGGGCCCCGGGGAGAGCAGTTCTTC.

The rearrangement links TRBV30 to TRBJ1-2, with 10 bases matching TRBD1. Per germline, CDR1 GTSNPN and CDR2 SVGIG (reference sequence). There are 14 residues in the CDR3. V trimming: 1 base; J trimming: 7 bases; junction bases outside the gene matches: 6. CDR3 residues: CAWSAGTGDIGYTF. Written as DNA, the CDR3 is TGTGCCTGGAGTGCCGGGACAGGGGATATTGGCTACACCTTC.

This clonotype was seen more than once but under ten times. This chain links TRBV6-6 with TRBJ2-7, with 7 bases matching TRBD2. V lost 6 bases to trimming and J lost 2 bases; unmatched junction nucleotides: 13. Germline V CDR1 and CDR2: MNHNY, SVGAGI (reference sequence). This CDR3 contains 16 residues. The CDR3 nucleotides are TGTGCCAGCAGGGAGACATCGGCGGGAGTCCCCTACGAGCAGTACTTC. It translates to CASRETSAGVPYEQYF.

V is TRBV20-1 and J is TRBJ2-5, with 8 bases identical to TRBD2. The last part of the DNA fits TRBJ2-7 better; the J call may be wrong. In germline, CDR1 is DFQATT, CDR2 SNEGSKA (reference sequence). The CDR3 is 13 residues long. Here the CDR3 reads CSALRGGNHEQYF. DNA for the CDR3: TGCAGTGCTCTACGGGGGGGTAACCACGAGCAGTACTTC.

V is TRBV11-2 and J is TRBJ2-4; TRBD2 matches 10 bases. The DNA end is more similar to TRBJ2-5, so the J call may be wrong. CDR3 length: 16 residues. Germline CDR1 reads SGHAT; CDR2 reads FQNNGV. DNA of the CDR3: TGTGCCAGCAGCTTAGCTCTTGTAGCGGGGGGAGAGACCCAGTACTTC. It translates to CASSLALVAGGETQYF.

The chain is built from TRBV6-2 or TRBV6-3 and TRBJ2-3; no clear D. V lost 5 bases, J lost 5 bases, and 17 bases lay in between. The CDR3 spans 15 residues. The germline V gene encodes CDR1 MNHEY and CDR2 SVGEGT. For the CDR3, the DNA is TGTGCCAGCAGTGACCTCGACGGCACCCTAGATACGCAGTATTTT. Translating it yields CASSDLDGTLDTQYF.

This clonotype has only a few counts. This chain links TRBV7-9 with TRBJ1-2, with 9 bases that match TRBD1. The CDR3 consists of 14 residues. J gave up 6 bases and V 6 bases, and 8 bases lay outside the gene matches. Germline CDR1 is SEHNR and CDR2 is FQNEAQ (reference sequence). In DNA, the CDR3 is TGTGCCAGCAGACCCGGGACAGGGATTGATGGCTACACCTTC. Encoded protein: CASRPGTGIDGYTF.

The chain links TRBV24-1 to TRBJ1-2; 8 bases are shared with TRBD1. This CDR3 is built from 17 residues. CDR1 and CDR2 (germline): KGHDR, SFDVKD. The junction had 13 bases not matched to a gene; V was cut back by 4 bases and J by 4 bases. The CDR3 loop is CATSDLGQGGSGYGYTF. For the CDR3, the DNA is TGTGCCACCAGTGACCTTGGACAGGGCGGTTCGGGCTATGGCTACACCTTC.

The chain uses TRBV10-3 and TRBJ2-7; D unclear. This CDR3 is 13 amino acids long. V lost 3 bases to trimming and J lost 3 bases, with 9 bases between them. Germline-derived CDR1 and CDR2 are ENHRY and SYGVKD. The CDR3 DNA reads TGTGCCATCAGTGAACCCGTGAGCTACGAGCAGTACTTC. Its translation is CAISEPVSYEQYF.

This clonotype showed up just a few times. This rearrangement joins TRBV7-7 to TRBJ1-5; D is unresolved. V was cut by 2 bases and J by 7 bases, with 9 bases left in between. The germline V gene has CDR1 SSHAT and CDR2 FNYEAQ (reference sequence). CDR3 length equals 13 residues. The chain's CDR3 is CASSLSSEQPQHF. As DNA, the CDR3 is TGTGCCAGCAGCTTATCCTCAGAGCAGCCCCAGCATTTT.

Ten or more counts support this clonotype. Here the CDR3 DNA reads TGTGCCAGCAGTCCCCGACAGTTCTCCCATGAGCAGTTCTTC. Protein sequence: CASSPRQFSHEQFF. The chain uses TRBV12-3 or TRBV12-4 and TRBJ2-1; TRBD1 might be the D (5 bases). This CDR3 has 14 amino acids. V lost 5 bases and J lost 8, with 16 bases in between.

V and J are TRBV10-3 and TRBJ1-2, with 7 positions matching TRBD1. Germline V gene data show CDR1 as ENHRY and CDR2 as SYGVKD. The V segment lost 3 bases and the J segment 5 bases; nucleotides outside the gene matches: 3. CDR3 length equals 13 residues. The CDR3 is CAISDDRDYGYTF. The CDR3 nucleotides read TGTGCCATCAGTGATGACAGGGATTATGGCTACACCTTC.

J is TRBJ2-2 and V is TRBV12-3 or TRBV12-4; perhaps D is TRBD1 or TRBD2 (5 bases each). The germline V and J ends were trimmed by 2 bases and 8 bases, with 21 bases remaining between them. The CDR3 loop spans 17 amino acids. This CDR3 reads CASSLILSRGADGELFF. The CDR3 DNA sequence: TGTGCCAGCAGTTTAATCCTCAGTCGAGGGGCAGATGGGGAGCTGTTTTTT.

The chain couples TRBV30 to TRBJ2-3; TRBD2 aligns across 9 bases. The germline gives CDR1 GTSNPN, CDR2 SVGIG (reference sequence). CDR3 length equals 14 residues. Trimming cost V 8 bases and J 2 bases; bases outside gene matches: 8. The CDR3 spells CARRAGGNTDTQYF. The CDR3 nucleotides are TGTGCCCGAAGAGCGGGAGGAAACACAGATACGCAGTATTTT.